The 26 T cell receptor beta chains given below trace back to one sample, sequenced in a study of blood T cells in healthy people across ages. Through a sample-barcoded 5' primer and a J-beta primer mix, a second PCR was run for about 6 to 12 cycles. TCRdb reprocessed the 5' RACE reads via MiXCR and lists one record per CDR3 protein. The sample records fewer than 800,000 distinct CDR3 sequences, over 20% being singletons. Sequencing was carried out using blood. The receptor set was obtained from a man between 70 and 80 years old in good health.

This clonotype was observed many times. The chain employs TRBV4-1 and TRBJ2-1, with 12 bases fitting TRBD2. CDR3 length: 17 amino acids. The V and J ends lost 3 bases and 4 bases, in that order; junction bases with no gene match: 7. Germline loops: CDR1 MGHRA, CDR2 YSYEKL. Here the CDR3 DNA reads TGCGCCAGCAGCCAGCCTTTACTAGCGGGAGGATACAATGAGCAGTTCTTC. This gives the protein CASSQPLLAGGYNEQFF.

CDR3 protein: CASRGLAGEKDTQYF. The CDR3 bases are TGTGCCAGCAGAGGGCTAGCGGGGGAGAAGGATACGCAGTATTTT. J is TRBJ2-3 and V is TRBV6-2 or TRBV6-3; 10 nucleotides line up with TRBD2. Looked up from germline, CDR1 is MNHEY and CDR2 is SVGEGT. J was trimmed by 6 bases and V by 6 bases; bases with no gene match: 9. CDR3 size: 15 residues.

The chain links TRBV3-1 to TRBJ1-2; weak D call: TRBD1 (5 bases). Germline V lookup: CDR1 LGHDT, CDR2 YNNKEL (reference sequence). This CDR3 comprises 13 residues. V was pared by 1 base and J by 6 bases, with 9 bases between. CDR3 nucleotides: TGTGCCAGCAGCCAAGGGGGCCTGAATGGCTACACCTTC. Amino acid sequence: CASSQGGLNGYTF.

The rearrangement uses TRBV20-1 and TRBJ1-5, with unresolved D. CDR1 and CDR2 (germline): DFQATT, SNEGSKA (reference sequence). The CDR3 spans 13 residues. Trimming cost V 3 bases and J 4 bases, with 10 bases left between them. In DNA form, the CDR3 reads TGCAGTGCTAGTGAGGTGGGGAATCAGCCCCAGCATTTT. Protein product: CSASEVGNQPQHF.

V gene TRBV6-5 combines with J gene TRBJ1-4; D remains ambiguous. Between the trimmed V and J ends, which lost 0 bases and 3 bases, there was a span of 14 bases. From germline, CDR1 is MNHEY and CDR2 SVGAGI. This CDR3 spans 17 amino acids. The CDR3 nucleotides read TGTGCCAGCAGTTACTCGAAGAAGGCAGTCGCTAATGAAAAACTGTTTTTT. Protein: CASSYSKKAVANEKLFF.

With respect to this clonotype: This may be a read error, as it is one base from a much larger clone. V usage is TRBV20-1 and J usage is TRBJ2-5; 7 bases are shared with TRBD1. The closer fit of TRBJ2-1 to the DNA end suggests the J call may be wrong. Germline CDR1 reads DFQATT; CDR2 reads SNEGSKA (reference sequence). The CDR3 sequence is 14 residues long. The CDR3 region has the DNA TGCAGTGTTAGTAGGGGACAGAGCTACAATGAGCAGTTCTTC. Amino acids: CSVSRGQSYNEQFF.

V and J are TRBV5-5 and TRBJ1-1; tentatively, D is TRBD1 (6 bases). There are 15 residues in the CDR3. The germline CDR1 and CDR2 sequences are SGHKS and YYEKEE (reference sequence). V gave up 2 bases and J gave up 3 bases, with 14 bases separating them. CDR3 DNA sequence: TGTGCCAGCAGCTTCGCCGGAGGGGGTGACACTGAAGCTTTCTTT. It translates to CASSFAGGGDTEAFF.

As to this clonotype: The conserved closing phenylalanine or tryptophan is absent in this CDR3, likely reflecting a read error. This rearrangement joins TRBV20-1 to TRBJ2-5; D gene ambiguous. The CDR3 has 12 amino acids. In germline, CDR1 is DFQATT, CDR2 SNEGSKA (reference sequence). V lost 2 bases and J 0 bases, leaving 4 bases between the germline ends. The CDR3 loop reads CSARHYQETQYL. In DNA form, the CDR3 reads TGCAGTGCTAGACATTACCAAGAGACCCAGTACTTA.

The CDR3 DNA is TGTGCCAGCAGTACCCCGGGACAAGTGGGAAGTGAGCAGTTCTTC. Translated, it gives CASSTPGQVGSEQFF. This chain links TRBV12-3 or TRBV12-4 with TRBJ2-1; maybe TRBD1 (6 bases). The V gene lost 5 bases and the J gene lost 9 bases, with 20 bases spanning the gap. The CDR3 spans 15 residues.

This clonotype appeared many times. J is TRBJ2-6 and V is TRBV20-1, with D unresolved. The CDR3 totals 16 residues. Germline loops: CDR1 DFQATT, CDR2 SNEGSKA (reference sequence). Between the trimmed V and J ends, which lost 5 bases and 4 bases, there was a span of 18 bases. The CDR3 loop reads CSAPPSSPRGANVLTF. The CDR3 nucleotides are TGCAGTGCTCCCCCTTCAAGTCCCCGGGGGGCCAACGTCCTGACTTTC.

CDR3 sequence reads: CASSAAGRDTQYF. For the CDR3, the DNA is TGTGCCAGCAGCGCCGCGGGCCGAGATACGCAGTATTTT. The chain is built from TRBV7-3 and TRBJ2-3, with D maybe TRBD2 (5 bases). The CDR3 totals 13 residues. Per germline, CDR1 SGHTA and CDR2 FQGTGA. V lost 5 bases to trimming and J lost 5 bases, with 11 bases between them.

This clonotype was picked up a small number of times. The gene calls are TRBV12-3 or TRBV12-4 and TRBJ1-2; 9 bases line up with TRBD1. The CDR3 extends over 13 amino acids. J lost 4 bases, V lost 7 bases, and 4 bases had no gene match. CDR3: CASTRDRAYGYTF. In DNA form, the CDR3 reads TGTGCCAGCACCAGGGACAGGGCCTATGGCTACACCTTC.

The rearrangement joins TRBV6-5 to TRBJ2-7; no reliable D call. The DNA end lines up better with TRBJ2-1; the J call may be wrong. Germline lookup yields CDR1 MNHEY and CDR2 SVGAGI. The CDR3 spans 12 residues. This CDR3 reads CASSSSLREQFF. The CDR3 nucleotides are TGTGCCAGCAGTTCCTCGCTCCGTGAGCAGTTCTTC.

In its sample, this clonotype was seen a few times. The chain carries TRBV7-8 and TRBJ2-3, with 10 bases lining up with TRBD2. Unmatched junction bases numbered 10, after V lost 5 bases and J lost 2 bases. The CDR3 extends over 17 amino acids. CDR1 is SGHVS, CDR2 FQNEAQ, per germline. CDR3 protein: CASSTGLAELPTDTQYF. The CDR3, as DNA: TGTGCCAGCAGCACCGGACTAGCGGAACTTCCCACAGATACGCAGTATTTT.

At least ten counts were recorded for this clonotype. The V call is TRBV4-1, the J call TRBJ2-5, with D uncertain. CDR3 length: 18 amino acids. Germline CDR1 MGHRA, CDR2 YSYEKL. The ends were cut back, 0 bases at V and 0 bases at J, with 17 bases in the middle. CDR3 nucleotide sequence: TGCGCCAGCAGCCAAGATGGATCTGAGCAACCAAACCAAGAGACCCAGTACTTC. Protein sequence: CASSQDGSEQPNQETQYF.

This clonotype appeared a few times. V gene TRBV4-1 combines with J gene TRBJ2-5; D unclear. Trimming pared 1 base from V and 2 bases from J, leaving 14 bases between. The CDR3 has 16 residues. Per the germline V gene, CDR1 is MGHRA and CDR2 is YSYEKL. The CDR3 coding sequence is TGCGCCAGCAGCCAAGTTGAAGGGTTTTATCAAGAGACCCAGTACTTC. It encodes CASSQVEGFYQETQYF.

This clonotype has a handful of counts. This chain connects TRBV28 to TRBJ1-5; no reliable D call. CDR1 and CDR2 from the germline V gene are MDHEN and SYDVKM. The germline V and J ends were trimmed by 7 bases and 3 bases, with 13 bases remaining between them. The CDR3 runs 14 residues. CDR3 DNA: TGTGCCAGCACCTCAGTGCAGTACAATCAGCCCCAGCATTTT. It translates to CASTSVQYNQPQHF.

This clonotype was counted between two and nine times. The genes are TRBV10-1 and TRBJ2-5; perhaps TRBD1 as D (6 bases). This CDR3 contains 13 residues. Between the trimmed V and J ends, which lost 5 bases and 3 bases, there was a span of 10 bases. Germline V gene sequence: CDR1 WNHNN, CDR2 SYGVQD (reference sequence). CDR3 sequence: CASSKDREETQYF. CDR3 sequence (DNA): TGCGCCAGCAGTAAGGACAGAGAAGAGACCCAGTACTTC.

J is TRBJ2-3 and V is TRBV18; D uncertain. Germline V CDR1 and CDR2: KGHSH, LQKENI. The CDR3 covers 15 residues. V was pared by 4 bases and J by 0 bases, with 11 bases between. CDR3: CASSRYGPSTDTQYF. As DNA, the CDR3 is TGTGCCAGCTCACGATACGGACCAAGCACAGATACGCAGTATTTT.

V gene TRBV21-1 combines with J gene TRBJ2-2; TRBD1 was called by the table and not checked on the DNA. TRBV21-1 is annotated as a pseudogene. CDR3 size: 19 residues. The CDR3 DNA follows: TGTGCCAGCAGCAAGAGGGGCGTTCAAACCCCACCGAACACCGGGGAGCTGTTTTTT. Encoded protein: CASSKRGVQTPPNTGELFF.

Note on this clonotype: The germline gene is not matched at one end of the junction; a read error may be the cause. The rearrangement joins TRBV11-2 to TRBJ2-3, with D perhaps being TRBD1 or TRBD2 (5 bases each). CDR1 is SGHAT, CDR2 FQNNGV, per germline. The CDR3 contains 15 residues. CDR3 coding DNA: TGTGTCAGCAGCCTGATTCCCGGGGCAACAGATACGCAGTATTTT. This translates into CVSSLIPGATDTQYF. Complete variable domain (other parts from reference TRBV11-2 and TRBJ2-3): EAGVAQSPRYKIIEKRQSVAFWCNPISGHATLYWYQQILGQGPKLLIQFQNNGVVDDSQLPKDRFSAERLKGVDSTLKIQPAKLEDSAVYLCVSSLIPGATDTQYFGPGTRLTVL.

This rearrangement joins TRBV7-8 to TRBJ2-4; weak D call: TRBD2 (6 bases). CDR1 is SGHVS, CDR2 FQNEAQ, per germline. V shed 4 bases and J shed 1 base, with 14 bases lying between them. The CDR3 is 16 amino acids. The CDR3 region is CASSWDSRGAKNIQYF. The CDR3 DNA follows: TGTGCCAGCAGCTGGGACTCTCGTGGGGCCAAAAACATTCAGTACTTC.

This clonotype was seen repeatedly, ten times or more. V usage is TRBV2 and J usage is TRBJ2-7; 7 bases align to TRBD2. The V gene's germline CDR1 is SNHLY and CDR2 FYNNEI. This CDR3 is 13 amino acids long. Germline trimming cut 6 bases from V and 6 bases from J; bases unmatched to any gene: 8. In DNA form, the CDR3 reads TGTGCCAGCAGCGATATGGGGGGGAGCGAGCAGTACTTC. Protein product: CASSDMGGSEQYF.

The table lists this clonotype with a few counts. The CDR3 nucleotides are TGTGCCAGCAGCCAAGAGGCAAGCTCTGGAAACACCATATATTTT. Protein product: CASSQEASSGNTIYF. V is TRBV3-1 and J is TRBJ1-3; D unclear. The CDR3 runs to 15 residues. Germline V lookup: CDR1 LGHDT, CDR2 YNNKEL (reference sequence). V dropped 0 bases and J dropped 0 bases, with 6 bases sitting between them.

This clonotype was counted at least ten times. The chain carries TRBV11-2 and TRBJ2-1, with D hard to call. Trimming removed 2 bases at V and 3 bases at J, with 8 bases between. Germline V gene lookup returns CDR1 SGHAT and CDR2 FQNNGV. There are 14 residues in the CDR3. CDR3 protein: CASSLSIGYNEQFF. CDR3 DNA sequence: TGTGCCAGCAGCTTATCGATAGGCTACAATGAGCAGTTCTTC.

This clonotype has a handful of counts. The chain links TRBV20-1 to TRBJ2-5; D not certain. Germline values: CDR1 DFQATT, CDR2 SNEGSKA (reference sequence). V was cut by 3 bases and J by 3 bases, with 11 bases left in between. The length of the CDR3 is 13 residues. The CDR3 bases are TGCAGTGCTAGTACCCGACGGGAAGAGACCCAGTACTTC. Encoded protein: CSASTRREETQYF.